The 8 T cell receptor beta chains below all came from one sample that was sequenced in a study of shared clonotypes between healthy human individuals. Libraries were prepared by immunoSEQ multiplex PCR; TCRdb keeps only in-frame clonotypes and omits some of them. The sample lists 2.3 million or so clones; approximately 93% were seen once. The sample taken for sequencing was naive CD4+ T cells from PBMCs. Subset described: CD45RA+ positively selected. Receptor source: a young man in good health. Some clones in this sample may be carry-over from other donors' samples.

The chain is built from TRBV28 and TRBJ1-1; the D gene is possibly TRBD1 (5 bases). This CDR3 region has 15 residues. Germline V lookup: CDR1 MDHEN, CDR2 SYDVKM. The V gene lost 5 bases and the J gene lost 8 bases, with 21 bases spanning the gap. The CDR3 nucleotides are TGTGCCAGCAGTCGGCTAGACAGCGGGCCGAGGGAAGCTTTCTTT. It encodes CASSRLDSGPREAFF.

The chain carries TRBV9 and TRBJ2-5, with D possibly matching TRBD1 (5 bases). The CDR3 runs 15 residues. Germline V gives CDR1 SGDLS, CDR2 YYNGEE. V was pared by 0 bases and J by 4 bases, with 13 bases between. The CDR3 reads CASSVGGYLVETQYF. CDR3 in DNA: TGTGCCAGCAGCGTAGGGGGCTATCTAGTAGAGACCCAGTACTTC.

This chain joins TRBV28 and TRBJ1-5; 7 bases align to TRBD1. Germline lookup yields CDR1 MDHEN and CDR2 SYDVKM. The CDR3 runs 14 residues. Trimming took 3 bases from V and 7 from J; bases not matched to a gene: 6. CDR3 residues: CASSLAGGRQPQHF. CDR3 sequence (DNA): TGTGCCAGCAGTTTGGCAGGGGGTAGACAGCCCCAGCATTTT.

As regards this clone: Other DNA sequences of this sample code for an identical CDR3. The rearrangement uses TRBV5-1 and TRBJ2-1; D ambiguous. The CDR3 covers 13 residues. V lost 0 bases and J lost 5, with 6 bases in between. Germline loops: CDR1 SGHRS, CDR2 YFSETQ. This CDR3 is CASSLAANNEQFF. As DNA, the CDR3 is TGCGCCAGCAGCTTGGCGGCGAACAATGAGCAGTTCTTC.

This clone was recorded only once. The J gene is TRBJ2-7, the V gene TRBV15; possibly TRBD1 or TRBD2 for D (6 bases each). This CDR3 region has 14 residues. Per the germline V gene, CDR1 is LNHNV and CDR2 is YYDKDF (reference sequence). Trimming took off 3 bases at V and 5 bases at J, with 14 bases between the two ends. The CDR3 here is CATSSWGAVNEQYF. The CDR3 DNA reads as TGTGCCACCAGCAGCTGGGGGGCGGTGAACGAGCAGTACTTC.

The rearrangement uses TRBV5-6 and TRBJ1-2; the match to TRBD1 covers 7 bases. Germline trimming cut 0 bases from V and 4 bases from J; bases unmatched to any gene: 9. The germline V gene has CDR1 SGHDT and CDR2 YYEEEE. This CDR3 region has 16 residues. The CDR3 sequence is CASSLGPSGGLYGYTF. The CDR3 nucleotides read TGTGCCAGCAGCTTGGGACCATCAGGGGGGCTCTATGGCTACACCTTC.

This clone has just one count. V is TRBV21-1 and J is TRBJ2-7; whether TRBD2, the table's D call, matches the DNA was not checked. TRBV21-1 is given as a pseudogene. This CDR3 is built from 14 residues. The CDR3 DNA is TGTGCCAGCAGATCCGTCCCCCAGAGGAACGAGCAGTACTTC. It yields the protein CASRSVPQRNEQYF.

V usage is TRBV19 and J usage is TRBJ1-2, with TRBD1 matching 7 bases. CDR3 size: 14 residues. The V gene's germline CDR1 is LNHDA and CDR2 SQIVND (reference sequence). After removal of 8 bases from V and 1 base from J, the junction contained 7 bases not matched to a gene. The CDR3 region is CASHGTVYNYGYTF. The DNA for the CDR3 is TGTGCCAGTCACGGGACAGTATATAACTATGGCTACACCTTC.